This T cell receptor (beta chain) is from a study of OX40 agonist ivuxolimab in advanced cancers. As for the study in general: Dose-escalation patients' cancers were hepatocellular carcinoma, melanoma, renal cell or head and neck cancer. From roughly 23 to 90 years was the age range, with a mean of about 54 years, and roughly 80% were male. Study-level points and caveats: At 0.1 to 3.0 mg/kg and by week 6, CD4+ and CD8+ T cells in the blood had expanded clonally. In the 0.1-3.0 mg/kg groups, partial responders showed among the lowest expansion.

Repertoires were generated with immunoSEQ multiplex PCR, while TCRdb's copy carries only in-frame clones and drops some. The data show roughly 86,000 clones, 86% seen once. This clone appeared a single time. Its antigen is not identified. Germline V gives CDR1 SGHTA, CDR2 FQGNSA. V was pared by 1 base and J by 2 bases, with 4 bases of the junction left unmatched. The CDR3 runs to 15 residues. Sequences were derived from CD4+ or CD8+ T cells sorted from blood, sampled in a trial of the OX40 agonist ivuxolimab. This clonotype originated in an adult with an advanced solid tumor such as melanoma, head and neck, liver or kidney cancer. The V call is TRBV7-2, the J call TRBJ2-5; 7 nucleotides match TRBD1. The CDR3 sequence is CASSLGGQPQETQYF. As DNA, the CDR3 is TGTGCCAGCAGCTTAGGGGGACAGCCGCAAGAGACCCAGTACTTC.